This TCR beta chain was obtained from a study of OX40 agonist ivuxolimab in advanced cancers. Study summary: Previous treatment with anti-PD-1, anti-PD-L1 or anti-CTLA-4 therapy was allowed; about 44% had received some. Findings of the study overall: Individuals who were partial responders at 0.1-3.0 mg/kg had clonal expansion that ranked among the lowest.

On this clone itself: Its antigen is not identified.

CDR3 length: 16 residues. Looked up from germline, CDR1 is SGHDT and CDR2 is YYEEEE. V lost 0 bases and J lost 0, with 13 bases in between. Data came from immunoSEQ multiplex PCR; TCRdb stores just in-frame clones and leaves some out. The profile covers 20,000 to 25,000 clones, with about 93% appearing a single time and over 50% taken by the ten largest. This TCR was sampled from an adult with an advanced solid tumor such as melanoma, head and neck, liver or kidney cancer. The chain employs TRBV5-6 and TRBJ2-7; possible D gene TRBD2, 5 bases. The material was CD4+ or CD8+ T cells sorted from blood, obtained in a trial of the OX40 agonist ivuxolimab. The CDR3: CASSLGGVSFSYEQYF. DNA for the CDR3: TGTGCCAGCAGCTTGGGGGGAGTCTCCTTCTCCTACGAGCAGTACTTC.